Included here is one T cell receptor (beta chain) sequence, with context. What it binds is unknown. The entry originates in a study of cytomegalovirus exposure and HLA in healthy donors. Points from the study as a whole: It was confirmed in vitro that a few of the CMV-associated chains were specific for CMV antigens. Across donors, presence/absence analyses took sequencing depth to be roughly uniform.

The V and J ends lost 0 bases and 1 base respectively, with 8 bases between them. This CDR3 contains 16 residues. The germline V gene encodes CDR1 SGHRS and CDR2 YFSETQ. Researchers ran the PCR with 60 Vbeta and 13 Jbeta primers. TCRdb's copy holds only in-frame clones and misses some; the assay was immunoSEQ multiplex PCR. In total, the table holds approximately 100,000 clones. Material for sequencing was PBMCs. This clonotype originated in a man aged 45 to 65 in good health and CMV-seronegative. The V gene is TRBV5-1, the J gene TRBJ1-6; no clear D. CDR3 in amino acids: CASSLAGLSYNSPLHF. CDR3 sequence (DNA): TGCGCCAGCAGCTTGGCCGGGTTATCCTATAATTCACCCCTCCACTTT.